This T cell receptor (beta chain) was found in a study of blood T cell repertoires in COVID-19. Some clones are missing from TCRdb's copy, which holds only in-frame ones; the method was immunoSEQ multiplex PCR. Of a few hundred thousand clones in the sample, around nine tenths were seen once. Germline V gene lookup returns CDR1 MNHEY and CDR2 SMNVEV (reference sequence). The CDR3 extends over 16 amino acids. V shed 7 bases and J 7 bases; nucleotides not matched to a gene: 13. The genes are TRBV27 and TRBJ2-1; 10 bases fit TRBD1. The TCR sequence derives from a woman in her 50s who had recovered from COVID-19. The sample consisted of PBMCs or T cells enriched from blood (not recorded which). CDR3 coding DNA: TGTGCCAGCACCTCTTCGGGACAGGGGCGCGGAAATGAGCAGTTCTTC. Amino acids: CASTSSGQGRGNEQFF.